The 20 T cell receptor beta chains listed next were all sequenced from one sample in a study. TCRdb analysed the reads with MiXCR anew, one entry per CDR3 protein. The sample yields 6,500 to 9,000 distinct CDR3 sequences, 30% to 40% seen once. The sample consisted of blood. Receptor source: a human donor.

The chain links TRBV6-6 to TRBJ1-5; D is uncertain. V shed 6 bases and J shed 0 bases, with 12 bases lying between them. The germline V gene encodes CDR1 MNHNY and CDR2 SVGAGI (reference sequence). The CDR3 contains 15 residues. The CDR3 spells CASSYLGYSNQPQHF. The CDR3 nucleotides are TGTGCCAGCAGCTATCTTGGGTATAGCAATCAGCCCCAGCATTTT.

The sample holds many counts of this clonotype. The chain couples TRBV30 to TRBJ2-3; D gene ambiguous. Trimming removed 2 bases from V and 5 bases from J, with 14 bases in between. There are 14 residues in the CDR3. Germline V CDR1 and CDR2: GTSNPN, SVGIG (reference sequence). Written as DNA, the CDR3 is TGTGCCTGGAGTCCAAACCTGATGGGAGATACGCAGTATTTT. Its translation is CAWSPNLMGDTQYF.

Sample share makes this clonotype medium-sized. The V call is TRBV20-1, the J call TRBJ2-1; 13 bases are shared with TRBD2. The length of the CDR3 is 13 residues. The germline V gene encodes CDR1 DFQATT and CDR2 SNEGSKA (reference sequence). CDR3 amino acids: CTPGTSGTSEQFF. The CDR3 DNA reads TGCACCCCCGGGACTAGCGGGACGAGCGAGCAGTTCTTC.

This clonotype is deemed medium-sized. The V call is TRBV14, the J call TRBJ1-1; perhaps TRBD1 as D (6 bases). V lost 11 bases and J 1 base, leaving 20 bases between the germline ends. The CDR3 runs to 15 residues. Germline V gene sequence: CDR1 SGHDN, CDR2 FVKESK. The CDR3 is CASRVVRGGNTEAFF. The DNA of the CDR3 is TGTGCCTCAAGGGTCGTCAGGGGAGGGAACACTGAAGCTTTCTTT.

This clonotype is categorized as medium-sized. This chain links TRBV29-1 with TRBJ1-2, with D possibly matching TRBD1 (6 bases). CDR1 and CDR2 from the germline V gene are SQVTM and ANQGSEA. This CDR3 has 13 amino acids. Trimming stripped 5 bases from V and 6 bases from J, with 16 bases between. In DNA form, the CDR3 reads TGCAGCGTTTTGACAGGCCACTCGGATGGCTACACCTTC. This encodes CSVLTGHSDGYTF.

The DNA of the CDR3 is TGTGCCAGCAGCGCCATTAAGTCATGGGGGAGCTCCTACGAGCAGTACTTC. As protein: CASSAIKSWGSSYEQYF. The chain is built from TRBV14 and TRBJ2-7; the D call may be TRBD1 or TRBD2 (5 bases each). The germline gives CDR1 SGHDN, CDR2 FVKESK. The CDR3 covers 17 residues. Trimming took 5 bases from V and 0 from J, leaving 20 bases between them.

In its sample, this clonotype was seen a few times. The chain carries TRBV20-1 and TRBJ2-6, with no clear D. Germline CDR1 is DFQATT and CDR2 is SNEGSKA (reference sequence). Trimming pared 5 bases from V and 0 bases from J, leaving 11 bases between. CDR3 length: 15 amino acids. As DNA, the CDR3 is TGCAGTGCTCGTCCTACTGACTCTGGGGCCAACGTCCTGACTTTC. Encoded protein: CSARPTDSGANVLTF.

This clonotype is medium-sized in the sample. The CDR3 is CSVESPLWTEAFF. The CDR3 nucleotides read TGCAGCGTTGAGTCCCCCCTGTGGACTGAAGCTTTCTTT. The chain couples TRBV29-1 to TRBJ1-1; D unresolved. Looked up from germline, CDR1 is SQVTM and CDR2 is ANQGSEA. Deletions cut 3 bases from V and 5 bases from J, with 13 bases between. The CDR3 is made up of 13 amino acids.

This chain joins TRBV20-1 and TRBJ1-1; TRBD1 agrees at 7 bases. Trimming at V came to 5 bases and at J to 6 bases, leaving 24 bases not matched to a gene. CDR1 DFQATT and CDR2 SNEGSKA come from the germline V gene (reference sequence). The CDR3 length is 18 residues. This CDR3 reads CSARDSVVGKVGSSEAFF. The CDR3 nucleotides read TGCAGTGCTCGGGACAGCGTTGTAGGCAAAGTGGGCAGCTCTGAAGCTTTCTTT.

This clonotype counts as medium-sized. This sequence joins TRBV4-2 and TRBJ2-2; 8 bases match TRBD1. The CDR3 length is 16 residues. V gave up 1 base and J gave up 5 bases; unmatched junction bases: 6. Germline assignment: CDR1 LGHNA and CDR2 YNFKEQ. In nucleotides, the CDR3 is TGTGCCAGCAGCCAAGCCAGGGGGCATAAGACCGGGGAGCTGTTTTTT. Translating it yields CASSQARGHKTGELFF.

This clonotype is judged large (0.1 to 1%). The chain links TRBV4-2 to TRBJ2-7, with no clear D. V lost 3 bases and J 3 bases, leaving 6 bases between the germline ends. The CDR3 runs 12 residues. Germline values: CDR1 LGHNA, CDR2 YNFKEQ. This CDR3 is CASSQSDYEQYF. CDR3 nucleotide sequence: TGTGCCAGCAGCCAGTCGGACTACGAGCAGTACTTC.

By sample fraction, this clonotype is medium-sized. CDR3: CASSQEAPNTEAFF. The CDR3 DNA reads as TGTGCCAGCAGCCAAGAGGCCCCGAACACTGAAGCTTTCTTT. The chain recombines TRBV4-2 with TRBJ1-1; the D is unclear. V was cut by 0 bases and J by 1 base, with 6 bases left in between. CDR1 LGHNA and CDR2 YNFKEQ come from the germline V gene. CDR3 length equals 14 residues.

This clonotype ranks as medium-sized. For the CDR3, the DNA is TGTGCCAGCAGTCCCTCGGAGTTGGGCACTGAAGCTTTCTTT. This codes for CASSPSELGTEAFF. The chain couples TRBV6-2 or TRBV6-3 to TRBJ1-1; D ambiguous. This CDR3 has 14 residues. V shed 5 bases and J shed 4 bases, with 14 bases lying between them. The V gene's germline CDR1 is MNHEY and CDR2 SVGEGT.

In its sample, this clonotype ranks as medium-sized. The V call is TRBV20-1, the J call TRBJ1-1, with D perhaps matching TRBD1 (5 bases). In germline, CDR1 is DFQATT, CDR2 SNEGSKA (reference sequence). The V end lost 1 base, the J end lost 6 bases, and 6 bases lay between the germline ends. The CDR3 is made up of 11 amino acids. CDR3 nucleotide sequence: TGCAGTGCTAGAGGGGACCCTGAAGCTTTCTTT. It yields the protein CSARGDPEAFF.

With respect to this clonotype: The DNA is omitted, as the CDR3 cannot be located on it reliably, and the CDR3 follows TCRdb's listing. The chain uses TRBV11-2 and TRBJ1-1; TRBD1, the table's D call, lacks a check against the DNA. The germline CDR1 and CDR2 sequences are SGHAT and FQNNGV. Both ends counted, the CDR3 spans 22 residues. CDR3: CASSIYLCSVLLGGGTSTEAFF.

This clonotype is labeled as medium-sized. The V call is TRBV14, the J call TRBJ2-1; D is unclear. Trimming removed 4 bases at V and 5 bases at J, with 9 bases between. Germline V gene lookup returns CDR1 SGHDN and CDR2 FVKESK. This CDR3 contains 13 residues. CDR3 protein: CASSRQRHNEQFF. The CDR3 nucleotides are TGTGCCAGCAGCCGGCAGAGGCACAATGAGCAGTTCTTC. Supplemented by reference TRBV14 and TRBJ2-1, the full variable domain reads EAGVTQFPSHSVIEKGQTVTLRCDPISGHDNLYWYRRVMGKEIKFLLHFVKESKQDESGMPNNRFLAERTGGTYSTLKVQPAELEDSGVYFCASSRQRHNEQFFGPGTRLTVL.

V usage is TRBV20-1 and J usage is TRBJ2-7; tentatively, D is TRBD2 (5 bases). This CDR3 contains 15 residues. V lost 1 base and J 0 bases, leaving 13 bases between the germline ends. The germline V gene encodes CDR1 DFQATT and CDR2 SNEGSKA (reference sequence). The CDR3 nucleotides are TGCAGTGCTAGAGTTTGGGGTAGCGACTCCTACGAGCAGTACTTC. Translating it yields CSARVWGSDSYEQYF.

By sample fraction, this clonotype is medium-sized. The chain is built from TRBV29-1 and TRBJ2-1; TRBD1 is a possible D gene (5 bases). Between the trimmed V and J ends, which lost 0 bases and 3 bases, there was a span of 9 bases. The CDR3 sequence is 14 residues long. Germline assignment: CDR1 SQVTM and CDR2 ANQGSEA. CDR3 sequence: CSVEDIGHYNEQFF. The CDR3 coding sequence is TGCAGCGTTGAAGATATAGGACACTACAATGAGCAGTTCTTC.

This clonotype was seen only a few times. The rearrangement links TRBV20-1 to TRBJ2-5; 8 nucleotides line up with TRBD2. The CDR3 has 15 residues. Germline V lookup: CDR1 DFQATT, CDR2 SNEGSKA (reference sequence). V was pared by 0 bases and J by 5 bases, with 8 bases of the junction left unmatched. The CDR3 protein is CSAREPGLGSETQYF. The CDR3 nucleotides read TGCAGTGCTAGAGAGCCGGGACTAGGGTCGGAGACCCAGTACTTC.

The CDR3 bases are TGTGCCAGCAGCTCCAATCACAATGAGCAGTATTTT. Protein sequence: CASSSNHNEQYF. The chain links TRBV11-1 to TRBJ2-3; no clear D gene. Trimming took 4 bases from V and 11 from J, leaving 13 bases between them. Germline CDR1 reads SGHAT; CDR2 reads FQDESV (reference sequence). The CDR3 consists of 12 residues.